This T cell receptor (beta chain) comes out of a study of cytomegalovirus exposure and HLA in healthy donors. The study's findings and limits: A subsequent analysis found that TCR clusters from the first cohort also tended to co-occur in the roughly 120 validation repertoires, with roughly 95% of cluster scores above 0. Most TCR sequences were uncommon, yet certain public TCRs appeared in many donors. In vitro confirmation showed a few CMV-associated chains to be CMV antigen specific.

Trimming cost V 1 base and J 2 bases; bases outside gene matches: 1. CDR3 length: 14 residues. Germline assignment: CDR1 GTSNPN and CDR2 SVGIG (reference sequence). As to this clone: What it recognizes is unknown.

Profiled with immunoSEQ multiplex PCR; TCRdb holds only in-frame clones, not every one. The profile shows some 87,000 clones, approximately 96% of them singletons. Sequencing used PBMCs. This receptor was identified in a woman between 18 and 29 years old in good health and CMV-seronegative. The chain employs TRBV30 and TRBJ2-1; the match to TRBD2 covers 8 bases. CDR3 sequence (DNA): TGTGCCTGGAGTGAGCGGGAGACCTACAATGAGCAGTTCTTC. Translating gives CAWSERETYNEQFF.